The rows below give T cell receptor beta chains drawn from one sample of a study of blood T cell repertoires in COVID-19. Assay: immunoSEQ multiplex PCR; the TCRdb copy retains only in-frame clones and omits some. Here the sample spans approximately 390,000 clones, 80% to 90% being singletons. Sequencing was carried out using peripheral blood. The receptors derive from a woman aged 55-69 years with COVID-19, enrolled during active disease. Each CDR3 is given without its conserved first and last residue. Each record gives: V gene, J gene, D gene, CDR3 protein. A D gene is named only where the DNA matches it firmly.

>TRBV18|TRBJ1-5|TRBD1
ASSPTLGQGVGNQPQH
>TRBV2|TRBJ2-1|TRBD2
ASRKREYYNEQF
>TRBV9|TRBJ2-3|-
ASSPRPRGDTQY
>TRBV10-2|TRBJ2-5|TRBD1
ASSLPGQVRTQY
>TRBV24-1|TRBJ1-4|-
ATSDLGHIRSSNEKLF
>TRBV19|TRBJ1-2|-
ASSIRGHSYGYT
>TRBV7-2|TRBJ1-1|-
ASSLAGAPNTEAF
>TRBV28|TRBJ1-1|TRBD1
ASSRGGTGNTEAF
>TRBV28|TRBJ1-6|TRBD1
ASSLPGTGRRGSPLH
>TRBV5-1|TRBJ1-2|-
ASSSSGLYGYT
>TRBV7-8|TRBJ1-1|-
ASSRDPKGVTEAF
>TRBV7-3|TRBJ2-7|TRBD2
ASSLGLPGLYEQY
>TRBV19|TRBJ2-1|-
ASSLGWGDEQF
>TRBV5-6|TRBJ1-2|TRBD1
ASRETGNSYGYT
>TRBV6-5|TRBJ2-7|-
ASLRTTDYEQY
>TRBV25-1|TRBJ2-6|-
ASSRGSGANVLT
>TRBV5-4|TRBJ2-1|TRBD2
ASSLPPGLAGPREQF
>TRBV18|TRBJ1-5|TRBD1
ASSPFSGGSSNQPQH
>TRBV5-1|TRBJ2-2|-
ASSSTGNTGELF
>TRBV7-2|TRBJ2-3|-
ASSLGGVLLTDTQY
>TRBV29-1|TRBJ2-1|TRBD1
SVDRGNEQF
>TRBV3-1/TRBV3-2|TRBJ1-1|TRBD1
ASSMQGATEAF
>TRBV24-1|TRBJ1-4|-
ATSDFGGDKKGSTNEKLF
>TRBV6-1|TRBJ2-7|-
ASSEAYGSYEQY
>TRBV10-1|TRBJ2-7|TRBD2
ANMFGRGGVIYEQY
>TRBV12-3/TRBV12-4|TRBJ1-1|-
ASRTGYTEAF
>TRBV7-3|TRBJ2-3|-
ASSLGGADTQY
>TRBV28|TRBJ1-1|TRBD1
ASSFTGVNVGAF
>TRBV19|TRBJ1-1|TRBD1
ASSPWTGDKNTEAF
>TRBV6-5|TRBJ2-3|-
ASSKPAADTQY
>TRBV27|TRBJ2-7|TRBD1
ASSPGQGLYEQY
>TRBV5-1|TRBJ2-7|-
ASSRQGTISYEQY
>TRBV28|TRBJ1-4|-
ASQPGTTNEKLF
>TRBV5-1|TRBJ1-1|-
ASSRGGNTEAF
>TRBV7-9|TRBJ2-2|TRBD2
AGRGVPISWNTGELF
>TRBV5-1|TRBJ2-2|TRBD2
ASSLASGGNTGELF
>TRBV6-5|TRBJ2-2|-
ASSSRAAGELF
>TRBV14|TRBJ1-6|-
ASSAAAASPLH
>TRBV14|TRBJ1-4|-
ASSQEKRRTYNEKLF
>TRBV5-1|TRBJ2-3|TRBD2
ASTRRMTSGGAGDTQY
>TRBV6-5|TRBJ1-6|TRBD1
ASRSGQTYSPLH
>TRBV7-9|TRBJ1-2|-
ASSVAGRSYGYT
>TRBV19|TRBJ2-7|TRBD1
ASSQGQGGFYEQY
>TRBV21-1|TRBJ2-3|-
ASSSRQGSDTQY
>TRBV5-6|TRBJ2-3|-
ASSLAGFNTDTQY
>TRBV18|TRBJ1-2|TRBD1
ASSPVTGGGDYGYT
>TRBV5-6|TRBJ1-2|-
ASSSDPRHGYT
>TRBV5-1|TRBJ1-2|TRBD1
ASSLQGPYGYT
>TRBV7-3|TRBJ1-2|TRBD1
ASSLTWTGQSGYT
>TRBV11-3|TRBJ2-7|-
ASSLRTGEPYEQY
>TRBV6-2/TRBV6-3|TRBJ1-1|-
ASSGSGYTEAF
>TRBV6-5|TRBJ1-6|-
ASRGSGGYRSPLH
>TRBV28|TRBJ1-2|-
ASSLAGYGYT